This entry lists 7 T cell receptor beta chains sequenced from one sample in a study of T cell changes during pregnancy in multiple sclerosis. TCRdb's table, derived via immunoSEQ multiplex PCR, lists solely in-frame clones and lacks some. The sample has around 77,000 clones, just over 90% seen once. Sequences were derived from peripheral blood, sampled in the third trimester of pregnancy. The origin of the receptors is a female donor with multiple sclerosis, enrolled in a pregnancy study.

The chain recombines TRBV10-1 with TRBJ2-2; D not certain. CDR1 WNHNN and CDR2 SYGVQD come from the germline V gene (reference sequence). Trimming left V 3 bases short and J 8 bases short, with 4 bases between. The CDR3 extends over 11 amino acids. The CDR3 here is CASSDAGELFF. The CDR3 nucleotides read TGCGCCAGCAGTGACGCGGGGGAGCTGTTTTTT.

The rearrangement uses TRBV10-3 and TRBJ2-1; 8 bases align to TRBD1. CDR1 ENHRY and CDR2 SYGVKD come from the germline V gene. This CDR3 is 14 amino acids long. V shed 4 bases and J 6 bases; nucleotides not matched to a gene: 5. The CDR3 here is CAISAGTGTNEQFF. The DNA of the CDR3 is TGTGCCATCAGTGCCGGGACAGGTACCAATGAGCAGTTCTTC.

This chain joins TRBV4-1 and TRBJ2-3; no firm D call. V was clipped by 1 base and J by 9 bases, with 5 bases between them. CDR1 and CDR2 from the germline V gene are MGHRA and YSYEKL. The CDR3 has 11 amino acids. The CDR3 sequence: CASSQALTQYF. CDR3 in DNA: TGCGCCAGCAGCCAAGCCCTAACGCAGTATTTT.

The chain couples TRBV5-1 to TRBJ2-5; TRBD2 is a possible D gene (5 bases). The CDR3 has 14 residues. V was trimmed by 4 bases and J by 2 bases, leaving 12 bases between them. Germline CDR1 SGHRS, CDR2 YFSETQ. CDR3 nucleotides: TGCGCCAGCAGCGGCTGGGAGCTTCAAGAGACCCAGTACTTC. This translates into CASSGWELQETQYF. The whole variable domain, remainder taken from reference TRBV5-1 and TRBJ2-5, is KAGVTQTPRYLIKTRGQQVTLSCSPISGHRSVSWYQQTPGQGLQFLFEYFSETQRNKGNFPGRFSGRQFSNSRSEMNVSTLELGDSALYLCASSGWELQETQYFGPGTRLLVL.

V gene TRBV7-3 combines with J gene TRBJ2-1; TRBD2 aligns across 10 bases. Germline lookup yields CDR1 SGHTA and CDR2 FQGTGA. Trimming removed 2 bases from V and 5 bases from J; junction bases left unmatched: 3. There are 15 residues in the CDR3. The DNA for the CDR3 is TGTGCCAGCAGCTTACTAGCGGGAGTAAACAATGAGCAGTTCTTC. Protein sequence: CASSLLAGVNNEQFF.

The chain has TRBV5-4 and TRBJ2-7; the match to TRBD1 covers 7 bases. V lost 1 base and J lost 5; bases outside the gene matches: 3. The CDR3 is made up of 13 amino acids. CDR1 SGHNT and CDR2 YYREEE come from the germline V gene (reference sequence). CDR3 amino acids: CASSLTGVDEQYF. The CDR3 DNA sequence: TGTGCCAGCAGCTTGACAGGGGTCGACGAGCAGTACTTC.

The rearrangement joins TRBV9 to TRBJ2-7, with TRBD1 identical over 8 bases. The CDR3 consists of 14 residues. Germline V gene lookup returns CDR1 SGDLS and CDR2 YYNGEE. J gave up 2 bases and V 3 bases, and 4 bases lay outside the gene matches. CDR3 nucleotide sequence: TGTGCCAGCAGCGGATCACAGGGGGCCTACGAGCAGTACTTC. This sequence encodes CASSGSQGAYEQYF.